Listed below are T cell receptor beta chains from one sample, sequenced in a study of blood T cell repertoires in COVID-19. The repertoire was sequenced with immunoSEQ multiplex PCR; TCRdb's copy has only in-frame clones and lacks some. The sample lists tens of thousands of clones, approximately 88% occurring once. Specimen: peripheral blood. The receptor source for this set is a middle-aged man with acute or convalescent COVID-19. Each CDR3 is given with its conserved first and last residue. The D gene is left open where the match is weak. Rows may omit the clone size; those that give it use once, few, many or a size class.

>18|NA|NA|TRBJ1-1|TRBV30
TGTGCCTGGAGTATGCGCTGGAACCCAGGCGCTAAGAACACTGAAGCTTTCTTT
CAWSMRWNPGAKNTEAFF
>14|TRBD1|few|TRBJ2-1|TRBV5-1
TGCGCCAGCAGCTTGGGACAGGGGTACAATGAGCAGTTCTTC
CASSLGQGYNEQFF
>14|TRBD1|NA|TRBJ2-2|TRBV24-1
TGTGCCACCAGTGATACCAGGGGGACCGGGGAGCTGTTTTTT
CATSDTRGTGELFF
>18|TRBD2|NA|TRBJ2-3|TRBV10-2
TGCGCCAGCAGAGTATCTTATAGCGGGAGTGTTGGGACAGATACGCAGTATTTT
CASRVSYSGSVGTDTQYF
>15|NA|few|TRBJ2-7|TRBV7-2
TGTGCCAGCAGTTACACGGGACACACTCTAGGTGAGCAGTACTTC
CASSYTGHTLGEQYF
>16|TRBD2|NA|TRBJ2-1|TRBV7-3
TGTGCCAGCAGCCCCACGGGAAGCGGGGGGGCCAGGGAGCAGTTCTTC
CASSPTGSGGAREQFF
>15|TRBD1|NA|TRBJ1-2|TRBV6-5
TGTGCCAGCAGTTACGCCCTACAGGGGAACTATGGCTACACCTTC
CASSYALQGNYGYTF
>14|TRBD1|NA|TRBJ1-2|TRBV4-3
TGCGCCAGCAGCCCTCGGGGGACAGGGGATGGCTACACCTTC
CASSPRGTGDGYTF
>14|NA|NA|TRBJ1-1|TRBV9
TGTGCCAGCAGCAAACAGGGTCCGGGCACTGAAGCTTTCTTT
CASSKQGPGTEAFF
>13|NA|few|TRBJ1-2|TRBV6-2/TRBV6-3
TGTGCCAGCAGTTACACCGGACAGTACGGCTACACCTTC
CASSYTGQYGYTF
>16|NA|NA|TRBJ1-5|TRBV7-8
TGTGCCAGCAGCTTAGGCGGGGTGAGATATGGTCAGCCCCAGCATTTT
CASSLGGVRYGQPQHF
>14|TRBD1|NA|TRBJ1-2|TRBV6-5
TGTGCCAGCAGGACCCTCGGGACAGGGTATGGCTACACCTTC
CASRTLGTGYGYTF
>14|NA|NA|TRBJ1-5|TRBV2
TGTGCCAGCATGACAGACGGGAGCAATCAGCCCCAGCATTTT
CASMTDGSNQPQHF
>16|NA|NA|TRBJ1-2|TRBV7-2
TGTGCCAGCAGCTTAGACCCGGGAGCAGGAGTGCGTGGCTACACCTTC
CASSLDPGAGVRGYTF
>12|NA|NA|TRBJ2-1|TRBV11-2
TGTGCCAGCAGCTTAGTTGGCACCGAGCAGTTCTTC
CASSLVGTEQFF
>14|TRBD2|NA|TRBJ2-3|TRBV2
TGTGCCAGCAGGCTAGCGGGGGGGCCTAATACGCAGTATTTT
CASRLAGGPNTQYF
>17|TRBD1|NA|TRBJ1-5|TRBV27
TGTGCCAGCAGCCCGGGACAGGGGGCTTTTTGGAATCAGCCCCAGCATTTT
CASSPGQGAFWNQPQHF
>14|NA|NA|TRBJ1-2|TRBV4-3
TGCGCCAGCAGCCAAGACAGGACAAGCTATGGCTACACCTTC
CASSQDRTSYGYTF
>14|TRBD1|NA|TRBJ2-7|TRBV7-8
TGTGCCAGCAGCTCGGAGACAGGGGGCTACGAGCAGTACTTC
CASSSETGGYEQYF
>12|NA|NA|TRBJ2-5|TRBV6-5
TGTGCCAGCAAGCTGTACCAAGAGACCCAGTACTTC
CASKLYQETQYF
>16|NA|NA|TRBJ2-5|TRBV14
TGTGCCAGCAGCCAGGTGCTTCCGCAGGGCCAAGAGACCCAGTACTTC
CASSQVLPQGQETQYF
>13|NA|NA|TRBJ1-2|TRBV5-4
TGTGCCAGCAGCTTAGGAGCAGAGTATGGCTACACCTTC
CASSLGAEYGYTF
>16|NA|NA|TRBJ1-3|TRBV4-2
TGTGCCAGCAGCCAAGTGGCGGGGGATTCGGGAAACACCATATATTTT
CASSQVAGDSGNTIYF
>14|NA|NA|TRBJ1-1|TRBV3-1/TRBV3-2
TGTGCCAGCAGCCAAGATCTTCGTGAGACTGAAGCTTTCTTT
CASSQDLRETEAFF
>14|NA|NA|TRBJ2-1|TRBV5-4
TGTGCCAGCAGCTTGGGTAGCCTGAACAATGAGCAGTTCTTC
CASSLGSLNNEQFF
>18|NA|NA|TRBJ1-5|TRBV12-1
TGTGCCAGCAGCCTCGACAAAGGGGGAGTCCTCTTCAATCAGCCCCAGCATTTT
CASSLDKGGVLFNQPQHF
>15|NA|NA|TRBJ1-1|TRBV10-3
TGTGCCATCAGTGAGTGGACGGGACTCAACACTGAAGCTTTCTTT
CAISEWTGLNTEAFF
>14|NA|NA|TRBJ2-5|TRBV3-1/TRBV3-2
TGTGCCAGCAGCCAACAGGGGATTGGAGAGACCCAGTACTTC
CASSQQGIGETQYF
>12|NA|NA|TRBJ2-3|TRBV6-5
TGTGCCAGCACAGATATCACAGATACGCAGTATTTT
CASTDITDTQYF
>19|NA|NA|TRBJ1-2|TRBV3-1/TRBV3-2
TGTGCCAGCAGCCAGGAGGGTGTGTGGGGGGGCGCCTCGGACTATGGCTACACCTTC
CASSQEGVWGGASDYGYTF
>16|NA|NA|TRBJ1-2|TRBV4-1
TGCGCCAGCAGCCAAGATCCGGCAGGGTTAGGCTATGGCTACACCTTC
CASSQDPAGLGYGYTF
>15|TRBD1|NA|TRBJ2-7|TRBV9
TGTGCCAGCAGCTACGCTGGGACAGAACCCTACGAGCAGTACTTC
CASSYAGTEPYEQYF
>17|NA|NA|TRBJ2-1|TRBV9
TGTGCCAGCAGCGTATCTGCCCGGCAGGGAATCTGGCATGAGCAGTTCTTC
CASSVSARQGIWHEQFF